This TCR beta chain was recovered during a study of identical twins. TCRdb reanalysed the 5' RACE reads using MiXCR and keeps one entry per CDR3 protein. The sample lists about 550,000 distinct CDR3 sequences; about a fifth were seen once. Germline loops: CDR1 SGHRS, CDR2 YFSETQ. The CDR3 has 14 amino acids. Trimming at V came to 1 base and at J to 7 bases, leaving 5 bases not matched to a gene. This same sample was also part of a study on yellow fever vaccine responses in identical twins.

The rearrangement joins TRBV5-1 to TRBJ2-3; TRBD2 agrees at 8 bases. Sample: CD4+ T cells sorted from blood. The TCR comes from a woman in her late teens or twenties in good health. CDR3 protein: CASSLSGGPNTQYF. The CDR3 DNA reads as TGCGCCAGCAGCTTGTCGGGAGGGCCAAATACGCAGTATTTT.